A selection of T cell receptor beta chains follows, all from one sample in a study of T cell repertoires in cytomegalovirus infection. Each CDR3 protein gets one entry after TCRdb re-called the reads with MiXCR. The sample records 69,000 or so distinct CDR3 sequences, about 26% being singletons. No antigens are known for them. The sequencing here drew on CD8+ T cells from cultured PBMCs, taken from culture after CMV antigen stimulation. The receptors here all came from a human donor in good health (CMV status not recorded). Some clones in this sample may be carry-over from other donors' samples. Both conserved end residues are part of each CDR3. Fields, in order: clone size, J gene, V gene, D gene, CDR3 protein, CDR3 DNA. D genes are given only for firm matches. Clone size appears in some rows only: once, few, many, or a class for an expanded clone.

clone_size: .; j_call: TRBJ2-1; v_call: TRBV11-2; d_call: .; cdr3_aa: CASSLDWSIPDNEQFF; cdr3_nt: TGTGCCAGCAGCTTAGATTGGTCTATCCCCGACAATGAGCAGTTCTTC
clone_size: .; j_call: TRBJ1-6; v_call: TRBV6-6; d_call: TRBD1; cdr3_aa: CASLGQPDYNSPLHF; cdr3_nt: TGTGCCAGCTTGGGACAGCCGGACTATAATTCACCCCTCCACTTT
clone_size: few; j_call: TRBJ1-2; v_call: TRBV7-6; d_call: TRBD1; cdr3_aa: CASSSIGQDYGYTF; cdr3_nt: TGTGCCAGCAGCTCAATAGGACAGGACTATGGCTACACCTTC
clone_size: many; j_call: TRBJ1-5; v_call: TRBV6-6; d_call: .; cdr3_aa: CASSNRENQPQHF; cdr3_nt: TGTGCCAGCAGCAACCGGGAGAATCAGCCCCAGCATTTT
clone_size: few; j_call: TRBJ2-7; v_call: TRBV4-3; d_call: .; cdr3_aa: CASSQGTGSEYEQYF; cdr3_nt: TGCGCCAGCAGCCAGGGAACAGGATCAGAGTACGAGCAGTACTTC
clone_size: .; j_call: TRBJ2-3; v_call: TRBV23-1; d_call: .; cdr3_aa: CASSQFREWVLDTQYF; cdr3_nt: TGCGCCAGCAGTCAATTCCGGGAGTGGGTTTTAGATACGCAGTATTTT
clone_size: few; j_call: TRBJ2-1; v_call: TRBV7-9; d_call: .; cdr3_aa: CASSLDGSGNGQFF; cdr3_nt: TGTGCCAGCAGCTTAGATGGATCGGGAAACGGGCAGTTCTTC
clone_size: .; j_call: TRBJ2-5; v_call: TRBV7-6; d_call: .; cdr3_aa: CASSLGPRGPETQYF; cdr3_nt: TGTGCCAGCAGCTTAGGTCCCCGCGGACCTGAGACCCAGTACTTC
clone_size: few; j_call: TRBJ1-3; v_call: TRBV4-3; d_call: TRBD1; cdr3_aa: CASSQDTGDGNTIYF; cdr3_nt: TGCGCCAGCAGCCAAGATACAGGGGATGGAAACACCATATATTTT
clone_size: medium-sized; j_call: TRBJ1-1; v_call: TRBV11-1; d_call: .; cdr3_aa: CASSPWGAMNTEAFF; cdr3_nt: TGTGCCAGCAGCCCCTGGGGCGCGATGAACACTGAAGCTTTCTTT
clone_size: .; j_call: TRBJ2-2; v_call: TRBV7-6; d_call: .; cdr3_aa: CASSLVSRTAIWEDPGELFF; cdr3_nt: TGTGCCAGCAGCTTAGTTTCGCGGACAGCGATTTGGGAGGACCCCGGGGAGCTGTTTTTT
clone_size: medium-sized; j_call: TRBJ2-5; v_call: TRBV6-1; d_call: .; cdr3_aa: CASSGGETQYF; cdr3_nt: TGTGCCAGCAGTGGGGGTGAGACCCAGTACTTC
clone_size: many; j_call: TRBJ1-1; v_call: TRBV27; d_call: .; cdr3_aa: CASRGDTMNTEAFF; cdr3_nt: TGTGCCAGCAGAGGGGACACTATGAACACTGAAGCTTTCTTT
clone_size: .; j_call: TRBJ1-5; v_call: TRBV30; d_call: TRBD1; cdr3_aa: CAWSTGTGGGQPQHF; cdr3_nt: TGTGCCTGGAGCACCGGGACAGGGGGCGGTCAGCCCCAGCATTTT
clone_size: many; j_call: TRBJ2-2; v_call: TRBV12-3/TRBV12-4; d_call: TRBD2; cdr3_aa: CASSRGTTYTGELFF; cdr3_nt: TGTGCCAGCAGCCGCGGGACTACTTACACCGGGGAGCTGTTTTTT
clone_size: few; j_call: TRBJ2-7; v_call: TRBV12-5; d_call: .; cdr3_aa: CASAQSGVTYEQYF; cdr3_nt: TGTGCTAGTGCCCAGAGTGGCGTGACCTACGAGCAGTACTTC
clone_size: .; j_call: TRBJ2-1; v_call: TRBV11-2; d_call: TRBD1; cdr3_aa: CASSLDRTGQGTNEQFF; cdr3_nt: TGTGCCAGCAGCTTAGATCGAACGGGACAGGGGACAAATGAGCAGTTCTTC
clone_size: few; j_call: TRBJ1-1; v_call: TRBV25-1; d_call: .; cdr3_aa: CASSERQGRNTEAFF; cdr3_nt: TGTGCCAGCAGTGAGAGGCAGGGGAGGAACACTGAAGCTTTCTTT
clone_size: many; j_call: TRBJ2-7; v_call: TRBV20-1; d_call: .; cdr3_aa: CSARGPRDVYYEQYF; cdr3_nt: TGCAGTGCTAGAGGCCCCCGGGACGTCTACTACGAGCAGTACTTC
clone_size: .; j_call: TRBJ2-2; v_call: TRBV30; d_call: .; cdr3_aa: CAWTTGTGELFF; cdr3_nt: TGTGCCTGGACCACTGGCACCGGGGAGCTGTTTTTT
clone_size: .; j_call: TRBJ2-7; v_call: TRBV27; d_call: TRBD1; cdr3_aa: CASSRSRDRVHEQYF; cdr3_nt: TGTGCCAGCAGCCGATCCCGGGACAGGGTCCACGAGCAGTACTTC
clone_size: .; j_call: TRBJ1-2; v_call: TRBV20-1; d_call: .; cdr3_aa: CSARGPHNFW; cdr3_nt: TGCAGTGCTAGGGGGCCTCACAACTTCTGG
clone_size: .; j_call: TRBJ2-3; v_call: TRBV4-1; d_call: .; cdr3_aa: CASSQEGVGTDTQYF; cdr3_nt: TGCGCCAGCAGCCAAGAGGGGGTGGGCACAGATACGCAGTATTTT
clone_size: .; j_call: TRBJ1-5; v_call: TRBV7-9; d_call: TRBD1; cdr3_aa: CASSPATGIGPQHF; cdr3_nt: TGTGCCAGCAGCCCGGCGACAGGGATAGGGCCCCAGCATTTT
clone_size: .; j_call: TRBJ2-3; v_call: TRBV5-8; d_call: TRBD1; cdr3_aa: CAGSLGQGASDTQYF; cdr3_nt: TGTGCCGGCAGCTTGGGGCAGGGGGCGTCGGATACGCAGTATTTT
clone_size: .; j_call: TRBJ1-1; v_call: TRBV27; d_call: .; cdr3_aa: CASRRGVNTEAFF; cdr3_nt: TGTGCCAGCCGAAGGGGGGTGAACACTGAAGCTTTCTTT
clone_size: .; j_call: TRBJ1-1; v_call: TRBV18; d_call: TRBD1; cdr3_aa: CASSLPWTGAMNTEAFF; cdr3_nt: TGTGCCAGCTCACTCCCATGGACAGGGGCCATGAACACTGAAGCTTTCTTT
clone_size: few; j_call: TRBJ1-1; v_call: TRBV12-3/TRBV12-4; d_call: .; cdr3_aa: CASTTTGRGQAEAFF; cdr3_nt: TGTGCCAGCACCACAACCGGGAGGGGACAAGCTGAAGCTTTCTTT
clone_size: .; j_call: TRBJ1-2; v_call: TRBV10-2; d_call: .; cdr3_aa: CASRADTYGYTF; cdr3_nt: TGCGCCAGCAGAGCCGACACCTATGGCTACACCTTC
clone_size: .; j_call: TRBJ2-7; v_call: TRBV5-1; d_call: TRBD1; cdr3_aa: CASSNRDSSYEQYF; cdr3_nt: TGCGCCAGCAGTAACCGGGACAGTTCCTACGAGCAGTACTTC
clone_size: few; j_call: TRBJ2-1; v_call: TRBV5-5; d_call: TRBD1; cdr3_aa: CASSKQGNSYNEQFF; cdr3_nt: TGTGCCAGCAGCAAACAGGGGAACTCCTACAATGAGCAGTTCTTC
clone_size: .; j_call: TRBJ2-1; v_call: TRBV7-9; d_call: .; cdr3_aa: CASSLDSLYNEQFF; cdr3_nt: TGTGCCAGCAGCTTAGATTCCTTATACAATGAGCAGTTCTTC
clone_size: few; j_call: TRBJ2-1; v_call: TRBV11-2; d_call: .; cdr3_aa: CASSLTDGSYNEQFF; cdr3_nt: TGTGCCAGCAGCTTAACAGATGGCTCCTACAATGAGCAGTTCTTC
clone_size: many; j_call: TRBJ1-1; v_call: TRBV6-6; d_call: .; cdr3_aa: CASSYGGDQGEAFF; cdr3_nt: TGTGCCAGCAGTTACGGAGGAGATCAGGGTGAAGCTTTCTTT
clone_size: .; j_call: TRBJ1-1; v_call: TRBV12-3/TRBV12-4; d_call: .; cdr3_aa: CASTRESGVAFF; cdr3_nt: TGTGCCAGCACCCGGGAGTCGGGGGTAGCTTTCTTT
clone_size: many; j_call: TRBJ1-5; v_call: TRBV12-3/TRBV12-4; d_call: .; cdr3_aa: CANGDGNQPQHF; cdr3_nt: TGTGCCAACGGGGATGGCAATCAGCCCCAGCATTTT
clone_size: few; j_call: TRBJ2-3; v_call: TRBV27; d_call: .; cdr3_aa: CASRLMGQGTDTQYF; cdr3_nt: TGTGCCAGCAGGCTCATGGGGCAGGGAACAGATACGCAGTATTTT
clone_size: .; j_call: TRBJ1-1; v_call: TRBV11-2; d_call: .; cdr3_aa: CASSSIGTAWTEAFF; cdr3_nt: TGTGCCAGCAGCTCCATCGGGACGGCGTGGACTGAAGCTTTCTTT
clone_size: many; j_call: TRBJ2-1; v_call: TRBV5-1; d_call: TRBD2; cdr3_aa: CASSSTNGGVIF; cdr3_nt: TGCGCCAGCAGCTCTACAAATGGGGGGGTGATCTTC
clone_size: .; j_call: TRBJ2-3; v_call: TRBV11-2; d_call: .; cdr3_aa: CASSLSGPGGLGDTQYF; cdr3_nt: TGTGCCAGCAGCTTATCGGGTCCTGGGGGTTTGGGAGATACGCAGTATTTT
clone_size: .; j_call: TRBJ2-7; v_call: TRBV7-9; d_call: TRBD2; cdr3_aa: CASSFLLAGVYEQYF; cdr3_nt: TGTGCCAGCAGCTTTCTACTAGCGGGAGTATATGAGCAGTACTTC
clone_size: few; j_call: TRBJ2-3; v_call: TRBV5-6; d_call: TRBD2; cdr3_aa: CASSRTSGAYTDTQYF; cdr3_nt: TGTGCCAGCAGCCGGACTAGCGGGGCCTACACAGATACGCAGTATTTT
clone_size: few; j_call: TRBJ2-3; v_call: TRBV10-3; d_call: .; cdr3_aa: CAISESGSPGDTQYF; cdr3_nt: TGTGCCATCAGTGAGTCGGGCAGCCCAGGGGATACGCAGTATTTT
clone_size: .; j_call: TRBJ1-5; v_call: TRBV2; d_call: .; cdr3_aa: CASSEVAGSNQPQHF; cdr3_nt: TGTGCCAGCAGTGAAGTTGCGGGTAGCAATCAGCCCCAGCATTTT
clone_size: .; j_call: TRBJ1-2; v_call: TRBV5-6; d_call: TRBD1; cdr3_aa: CASSLGTGWGYTF; cdr3_nt: TGTGCCAGCAGCCTGGGGACAGGGTGGGGCTACACCTTC